The 19 T cell receptor beta chains below were found in one sample sequenced in a study of T cells after yellow fever vaccination. One entry per CDR3 protein, called by TCRdb with MiXCR from the 5' RACE reads. Here the sample spans 620,000 or so distinct CDR3 sequences, around 12% being singletons. This specimen was PBMCs, taken on the day of the yellow fever booster vaccination. The receptor set was obtained from a man aged 30-40 years who received the YFV17D yellow fever vaccine.

This clonotype has only a few counts. The V and J genes are TRBV19 and TRBJ2-7, with 7 bases identical to TRBD2. Germline CDR1 LNHDA, CDR2 SQIVND (reference sequence). With V trimmed by 10 bases and J by 3 bases, 6 bases remained unmatched. The CDR3 is made up of 12 amino acids. CDR3: CAIPSGNYEQYF. CDR3 in DNA: TGTGCCATCCCGAGCGGGAACTACGAGCAGTACTTC.

This clonotype was detected a few times. The chain links TRBV18 to TRBJ1-5; TRBD1 might be the D (6 bases). Per the germline V gene, CDR1 is KGHSH and CDR2 is LQKENI. V lost 1 base to trimming and J lost 7 bases, with 14 bases between them. The CDR3 has 15 amino acids. The CDR3 loop is CASSPRAGERQPQHF. The CDR3 nucleotides are TGTGCCAGCTCACCACGGGCAGGGGAGAGGCAGCCCCAGCATTTT.

This clonotype came up many times. This CDR3 reads CASSSGGVQETQYF. CDR3 nucleotide sequence: TGTGCCAGCAGCTCAGGGGGGGTCCAAGAGACCCAGTACTTC. The chain joins TRBV7-8 to TRBJ2-5, with D perhaps assigned TRBD1 or TRBD2 (7 bases each). Germline CDR1 SGHVS, CDR2 FQNEAQ. The length of the CDR3 is 14 residues. Trimming pared 4 bases from V and 1 base from J, leaving 10 bases between.

This clonotype has a handful of counts. This chain links TRBV20-1 with TRBJ2-2, with 7 bases that match TRBD2. The germline gives CDR1 DFQATT, CDR2 SNEGSKA (reference sequence). V lost 5 bases and J lost 0; bases outside the gene matches: 0. This CDR3 comprises 13 residues. CDR3 loop: CSAREANTGELFF. Here the CDR3 DNA reads TGCAGTGCTCGGGAGGCGAACACCGGGGAGCTGTTTTTT.

V is TRBV20-1 and J is TRBJ2-3; D is perhaps TRBD1 (6 bases). CDR3 size: 12 residues. Germline loops: CDR1 DFQATT, CDR2 SNEGSKA (reference sequence). The V gene lost 5 bases and the J gene lost 3 bases, with 9 bases spanning the gap. The CDR3 sequence is CSAFGQTDTQYF. The DNA of the CDR3 is TGCAGTGCTTTCGGACAGACAGATACGCAGTATTTT.

The J gene is TRBJ2-1, the V gene TRBV6-1; 8 bases are shared with TRBD2. J was trimmed by 8 bases and V by 5 bases; bases with no gene match: 5. The CDR3 has 13 amino acids. CDR1 is MNHNS, CDR2 SASEGT, per germline. Here the CDR3 DNA reads TGTGCCAGCAGTCCCGGGACTAGTCATGAGCAGTTCTTC. This sequence encodes CASSPGTSHEQFF.

The J gene is TRBJ2-3, the V gene TRBV12-3 or TRBV12-4; D may be TRBD1 (6 bases). V gave up 5 bases and J gave up 1 base, with 16 bases separating them. The CDR3 is made up of 16 amino acids. The CDR3 DNA sequence: TGTGCCAGCAGTCCCGGGACAATTGCTGGCACAGATACGCAGTATTTT. As protein: CASSPGTIAGTDTQYF.

The chain couples TRBV4-3 to TRBJ2-3, with unresolved D. This CDR3 comprises 10 residues. In germline, CDR1 is LGHNA, CDR2 YSLEER. CDR3 in amino acids: CTSGTDTQYF. In DNA form, the CDR3 reads TGCACCTCCGGAACAGATACGCAGTATTTT.

This clonotype has just a few counts. This rearrangement joins TRBV19 to TRBJ2-1; D is undetermined. Looked up from germline, CDR1 is LNHDA and CDR2 is SQIVND (reference sequence). V was shortened by 7 bases and J by 4 bases, with 5 bases between the two germline ends. The length of the CDR3 is 11 residues. In nucleotides, the CDR3 is TGTGCCAGTAACGAGTACAATGAGCAGTTCTTC. Translating gives CASNEYNEQFF.

This clonotype has just one count. At one end the junction does not follow the germline gene, possibly because of a read error. The chain has TRBV20-1 and TRBJ2-5; a weak D match, TRBD2 (6 bases). The CDR3 extends over 16 amino acids. Germline V lookup: CDR1 DFQATT, CDR2 SNEGSKA (reference sequence). CDR3 protein: CCARPLGPEGIETQYF. The DNA for the CDR3 is TGCTGTGCTAGGCCTTTGGGGCCGGAGGGCATAGAAACCCAGTACTTC.

The V and J genes are TRBV5-6 and TRBJ1-2; no definite D call. Germline loops: CDR1 SGHDT, CDR2 YYEEEE. V lost 4 bases and J 3 bases, leaving 19 bases between the germline ends. The CDR3 extends over 16 amino acids. The CDR3 DNA sequence: TGTGCCAGCAGCCCAAAGCGCGGAGAAAGGGACTATGGCTACACCTTC. This codes for CASSPKRGERDYGYTF. Drawing the rest from reference TRBV5-6 and TRBJ1-2, the complete variable domain is DAGVTQSPTHLIKTRGQQVTLRCSPKSGHDTVSWYQQALGQGPQFIFQYYEEEERQRGNFPDRFSGHQFPNYSSELNVNALLLGDSALYLCASSPKRGERDYGYTFGSGTRLTVV.

The gene calls are TRBV28 and TRBJ1-5; D possibly corresponds to TRBD1 (6 bases). Germline V gives CDR1 MDHEN, CDR2 SYDVKM. This CDR3 is 15 amino acids long. V lost 7 bases and J lost 0, with 13 bases in between. The DNA for the CDR3 is TGTGCCAGCACCTCAGGGGCCTCTAGCAATCAGCCCCAGCATTTT. It is translated as CASTSGASSNQPQHF.

The chain recombines TRBV5-1 with TRBJ1-1; D is undetermined. V was shortened by 2 bases and J by 1 base, with 6 bases between the two germline ends. Germline CDR1 SGHRS, CDR2 YFSETQ. The CDR3 has 13 amino acids. This CDR3 reads CASSFDKNTEAFF. Here the CDR3 DNA reads TGCGCCAGCAGCTTCGACAAGAACACTGAAGCTTTCTTT.

The chain joins TRBV5-1 to TRBJ1-4, with 10 nucleotides matching TRBD1. The CDR3 is made up of 20 amino acids. Germline CDR1 and CDR2: SGHRS and YFSETQ. The ends lost 7 bases at V and 8 bases at J; junction bases unmatched: 26. For the CDR3, the DNA is TGCGCCAGCTCCAGACAGGGGGCTTCGCTGGCTGGCCTCTTGGGCGAAAAACTGTTTTTT. Translated, it gives CASSRQGASLAGLLGEKLFF.

The chain joins TRBV30 to TRBJ2-5; D unresolved. V lost 1 base to trimming and J lost 5 bases, with 11 bases between them. Germline V gene lookup returns CDR1 GTSNPN and CDR2 SVGIG (reference sequence). The CDR3 totals 13 residues. The CDR3 region is CAWSAPLRETQYF. CDR3 coding DNA: TGTGCCTGGAGTGCCCCTCTCAGGGAGACCCAGTACTTC.

The chain is built from TRBV3-1 and TRBJ2-7; 12 bases are shared with TRBD2. CDR1 LGHDT and CDR2 YNNKEL come from the germline V gene (reference sequence). The V and J ends lost 4 bases and 0 bases, in that order; junction bases with no gene match: 19. There are 21 residues in the CDR3. In DNA form, the CDR3 reads TGTGCCAGCAGCCCCCGGACTAGCGGGAACCTTTACCATAAAAGCTCCTACGAGCAGTACTTC. Encoded protein: CASSPRTSGNLYHKSSYEQYF.

The CDR3 sequence is CASSVNRESYEQYF. DNA of the CDR3: TGTGCCAGCAGTGTAAATAGGGAGTCATACGAGCAGTACTTC. This sequence joins TRBV2 and TRBJ2-7; D is possibly TRBD2 (5 bases). V was shortened by 4 bases and J by 4 bases, with 14 bases between the two germline ends. This CDR3 is 14 amino acids long. Germline CDR1 is SNHLY and CDR2 is FYNNEI.

The sample holds a few counts of this clonotype. This chain joins TRBV9 and TRBJ2-3, with 8 bases matching TRBD2. Germline lookup yields CDR1 SGDLS and CDR2 YYNGEE. The junction had 11 bases not matched to a gene; V was cut back by 4 bases and J by 4 bases. The CDR3 consists of 16 residues. The CDR3 coding sequence is TGTGCCAGCAGCCTACCACTAGCGGCAAACCCAGATACGCAGTATTTT. Encoded protein: CASSLPLAANPDTQYF.

The chain uses TRBV18 and TRBJ2-3; the D gene is possibly TRBD2 (6 bases). CDR1 is KGHSH, CDR2 LQKENI, per germline. Trimming pared 2 bases from V and 14 bases from J, leaving 17 bases between. CDR3 length: 13 residues. This CDR3 is CASSPSSWDSAYF. The CDR3 coding sequence is TGTGCCAGCTCACCATCTAGCTGGGACTCGGCGTATTTT.